This is a list of T cell receptor beta chains from one sample in a study of cytomegalovirus exposure and HLA in healthy donors. The table came from immunoSEQ multiplex PCR; TCRdb's copy has only in-frame clones and leaves some out. This sample carries some 120,000 clones, approximately 75% of them seen once, and the ten largest clones take roughly 3.5%. The sequenced sample consisted of PBMCs. The receptors derive from a woman between 50 and 59 years old in good health and CMV-seronegative. Both conserved end residues are part of each CDR3. The D gene is left open where the match is weak. Size is stated for part of the rows, as once, few or many counts, or as a class when the clone is expanded.

clone_size	j_call	d_call	v_call	cdr3_nt	cdr3_aa
few	TRBJ1-5	-	TRBV23-1	TGCGCCAGCAGCCCAGGGGCTCAGCCCCAGCATTTT	CASSPGAQPQHF
once	TRBJ2-7	-	TRBV5-3	TGTGCCAGAAGACGCACAGGGAACGAGCAGTACTTC	CARRRTGNEQYF
-	TRBJ1-5	-	TRBV7-9	TGTGCCAGCAGCTCTTTTCCCGGGACTGAGCATTTT	CASSSFPGTEHF
-	TRBJ1-2	-	TRBV14	TGTGCCAGCAGGGGGGGGGTGGAGGGCTACACCTTC	CASRGGVEGYTF
-	TRBJ1-5	-	TRBV6-5	TGTGCCAGCAGTCGAACAGGGACCCAGCCCCAGCATTTT	CASSRTGTQPQHF
-	TRBJ2-1	-	TRBV4-3	TGCGCCAGCAGCCAAGATCGCGCGGGAAGGTACAATGAGCAGTTCTTC	CASSQDRAGRYNEQFF
-	TRBJ2-1	TRBD2	TRBV9	TGTGCCAGCAGCATAGCGGGGGACAATGAGCAGTTCTTC	CASSIAGDNEQFF
-	TRBJ1-2	-	TRBV6-1	TGTGCCAGCAGGCAGACAGGCGGACCTAACTATGGCTACACCTTC	CASRQTGGPNYGYTF
-	TRBJ2-1	-	TRBV28	TGTGCCAGCAGCGATCCGGGACAAATCTACAATGAGCAGTTCTTC	CASSDPGQIYNEQFF
few	TRBJ2-3	TRBD2	TRBV7-9	TGTGCCAGCAGCTTAGTGGGCGGGAGGGCCACAGATACGCAGTATTTT	CASSLVGGRATDTQYF
-	TRBJ2-2	-	TRBV9	TGTGCCAGCAGTCCCAGCGGGAACACCGGGGAGCTGTTTTTT	CASSPSGNTGELFF
few	TRBJ2-1	TRBD1	TRBV7-3	TGTGCCAGCAGCCCAGGACAGGGGGGCCGCAATGAGCAGTTCTTC	CASSPGQGGRNEQFF
once	TRBJ2-7	-	TRBV7-9	TGTTCCAGCAGCTACAGCACCTACGAGCAGTACTTC	CSSSYSTYEQYF
-	TRBJ2-5	TRBD1	TRBV6-1	TGTGCCAGCAGTGAAGCGCTTCAGGGGGTGACCCAGTACTTC	CASSEALQGVTQYF
few	TRBJ2-5	TRBD1	TRBV15	TGTGCCACCAGCAGAGGCCCAGGGACAGGCCAAGAGACCCAGTACTTC	CATSRGPGTGQETQYF
-	TRBJ1-1	-	TRBV7-3	TGTGCCAGCAGCTTAGATTGGTTAGGGAGAGCAGAAGCTTTCTTT	CASSLDWLGRAEAFF
once	TRBJ2-7	-	TRBV29-1	TGCAGCGCCGTCGATCGGGGCTACGAGCAGTACTTC	CSAVDRGYEQYF
-	TRBJ1-1	-	TRBV29-1	TGCAGCGTTGAACAGGGTGGTATGAACACTGAAGCTTTCTTT	CSVEQGGMNTEAFF
-	TRBJ1-1	TRBD1	TRBV10-3	TGTGCCATCAGTGAGTCCTGGACAGGGTTGAACACTGAAGCTTTCTTT	CAISESWTGLNTEAFF
-	TRBJ1-3	-	TRBV7-3	TGTTCCAGCAGCTTAGTAGGGGGTAACTCTGGAAACACCATATATTTT	CSSSLVGGNSGNTIYF
once	TRBJ2-1	-	TRBV7-3	TGTGCCAGCAGCTTATATGCGCTCTATGAGCAGTTCTTC	CASSLYALYEQFF
-	TRBJ2-7	-	TRBV4-2	TGTGCCAGCAGCCCCACGCAGGGGAGCGCCTACGAGCAGTACTTC	CASSPTQGSAYEQYF
-	TRBJ2-7	-	TRBV6-1	TGTGCCGGCAGTGGGGCAGTGAGCTCCTACGAGCAGTACTTC	CAGSGAVSSYEQYF
-	TRBJ2-7	TRBD1	TRBV6-5	TGTGCCAGTAGTTACTCAGGGGGAGTCGGCGAGCAGTACTTC	CASSYSGGVGEQYF
few	TRBJ2-3	-	TRBV6-4	TGTGCCAGCAGTGACGGAGGCAGGACCACAGATACGCAGTATTTT	CASSDGGRTTDTQYF
few	TRBJ2-5	-	TRBV7-3	TGTGCCAGCAGCTTAACACCCGAGGCGGAGACCCAGTACTTC	CASSLTPEAETQYF
once	TRBJ2-1	TRBD2	TRBV5-5	TGTGCCAGCAGCCTAGCGGACCTTACCTACAATGAGCAGTTCTTC	CASSLADLTYNEQFF
-	TRBJ2-1	TRBD1	TRBV30	TGTGCCTGGAGGCACCCCACAGGGGTTGAGCAGTTCTTC	CAWRHPTGVEQFF
-	TRBJ2-7	TRBD1	TRBV6-6	TGTGCCAGCAGTGTCCGGGACAGGGGGCCCGAGGGGGAGCAGTACTTC	CASSVRDRGPEGEQYF